This T cell receptor (beta chain) was documented in a study of T cell repertoires in cytomegalovirus infection. Study-level information: Recently identified HLA-C-restricted CMV epitopes and well-studied HLA-B-restricted CMV epitopes were used by the study. Public TCR beta signatures were indicative of both CMV infection and a matching HLA type. Study observations and caveats: There were HLA-C-restricted CMV-specific TCR beta clonotypes dominating the ex vivo response. The cumulative frequency of public TCR beta families distinguished individuals who carried CMV together with the relevant HLA.

The V gene end was trimmed by 4 bases and the J gene end by 5 bases; junction bases not matched to a gene: 9. Germline CDR1 MDHEN, CDR2 SYDVKM. The CDR3 has 15 residues. There are a few counts of this clonotype. The antigen is unknown. TCRdb re-called the reads with MiXCR, one entry per CDR3 protein. Found here are about 700,000 distinct CDR3 sequences, around 31% of them singletons; the top ten hold about 20%. This clonotype was sampled from a human donor in good health (CMV status not recorded). Some clones in this sample may be carry-over from other donors' samples. The chain combines TRBV28 with TRBJ2-3; 7 nucleotides line up with TRBD2. The sequences come from cultured PBMCs, collected from culture after CMV antigen stimulation. The CDR3 coding sequence is TGTGCCAGCAGTTCCCAGCGGGGCTCAGGAGATACGCAGTATTTT. This sequence encodes CASSSQRGSGDTQYF.